These 29 T cell receptor beta chains were sequenced from one sample in a study of CD8 T cells in Susac syndrome. cDNA came from roughly 0.53 to 1 ug RNA primed by random hexamers. One entry per CDR3 protein results from TCRdb running MiXCR on the immunoSEQ multiplex PCR reads. In the table there are over 150,000 distinct CDR3 sequences, around 94% of which are singletons. The sequenced material came from CD4+ T cells from PBMCs. Every receptor here comes from a human donor with Susac syndrome.

The chain carries TRBV3-1 and TRBJ1-2; 7 bases line up with TRBD1. The CDR3 is made up of 18 amino acids. V lost 0 bases to trimming and J lost 4 bases; unmatched junction nucleotides: 14. CDR1 and CDR2 from the germline V gene are LGHDT and YNNKEL (reference sequence). For the CDR3, the DNA is TGTGCCAGCAGCCAAGATTTAGGTACAGGGGCCTCATCCTATGGCTACACCTTC. Encoded protein: CASSQDLGTGASSYGYTF.

The rearrangement links TRBV29-1 to TRBJ2-7; possibly TRBD2 for D (6 bases). The germline CDR1 and CDR2 sequences are SQVTM and ANQGSEA. This CDR3 region has 11 residues. V shed 7 bases and J shed 2 bases, with 9 bases lying between them. This CDR3 reads CSGRGAYEQYF. CDR3 in DNA: TGCAGCGGGCGGGGTGCCTACGAGCAGTACTTC.

This clonotype occurred once. The rearrangement uses TRBV18 and TRBJ2-7, with D uncertain. There are 14 residues in the CDR3. Germline V lookup: CDR1 KGHSH, CDR2 LQKENI. Between the trimmed V and J ends, which lost 2 bases and 6 bases, there was a span of 14 bases. The CDR3: CASSPGEGLSEQYF. Written as DNA, the CDR3 is TGTGCCAGCTCACCAGGCGAAGGGCTGAGCGAGCAGTACTTC.

The chain combines TRBV6-5 with TRBJ1-5; 11 positions agree with TRBD1. CDR3 length: 14 residues. The V gene's germline CDR1 is MNHEY and CDR2 SVGAGI. V shed 6 bases and J 5 bases; nucleotides not matched to a gene: 3. This chain's CDR3 is CASRRDRGDQPQHF. In DNA form, the CDR3 reads TGTGCCAGCAGGCGGGACAGGGGGGATCAGCCCCAGCATTTT.

This clonotype was observed once. V and J are TRBV20-1 and TRBJ2-1; D is perhaps TRBD2 (5 bases). Trimming pared 2 bases from V and 7 bases from J, leaving 15 bases between. CDR1 DFQATT and CDR2 SNEGSKA come from the germline V gene (reference sequence). The CDR3 has 14 amino acids. CDR3 loop: CSARSASSWNEQFF. CDR3 in DNA: TGCAGTGCTAGATCGGCTAGCAGTTGGAATGAGCAGTTCTTC.

The rearrangement links TRBV7-8 to TRBJ2-3; TRBD1 or TRBD2 may be the D gene (5 bases each). CDR3 length equals 13 residues. Germline loops: CDR1 SGHVS, CDR2 FQNEAQ. Deletions cut 3 bases from V and 6 bases from J, with 10 bases between. The CDR3 sequence is CASSFGTRDTQYF. The CDR3 DNA reads as TGTGCCAGCAGCTTTGGGACGAGGGATACGCAGTATTTT.

CDR3 in DNA: TGTGCCATCAGTGAATGGGGGGGTAGCGGTAGCTCCTACAATGAGCAGTTCTTC. Its protein product is CAISEWGGSGSSYNEQFF. This chain uses TRBV10-3 with TRBJ2-1, with TRBD2 matching over 7 bases. The CDR3 has 18 amino acids. The ends lost 3 bases at V and 0 bases at J; junction bases unmatched: 11. Germline V CDR1 and CDR2: ENHRY, SYGVKD.

This sequence joins TRBV10-3 and TRBJ2-1; 11 bases match TRBD1. The CDR3 runs 18 residues. J was trimmed by 6 bases and V by 0 bases; bases with no gene match: 10. CDR1 and CDR2 from the germline V gene are ENHRY and SYGVKD. CDR3 loop: CAISESTQGQGVGNEQFF. The CDR3 coding sequence is TGTGCCATCAGTGAGTCGACTCAGGGACAGGGGGTTGGCAATGAGCAGTTCTTC.

The chain is built from TRBV5-1 and TRBJ1-6, with D unclear. Trimming removed 0 bases from V and 9 bases from J, with 13 bases in between. This CDR3 has 15 residues. The germline V gene encodes CDR1 SGHRS and CDR2 YFSETQ. CDR3 DNA: TGCGCCAGCAGCTTGGGACCTCAGAAAGGTTCACCCCTCCACTTT. Translation: CASSLGPQKGSPLHF.

This clonotype has just one count. The J gene is TRBJ2-3, the V gene TRBV6-2 or TRBV6-3, with TRBD1 matching over 7 bases. CDR1 is MNHEY, CDR2 SVGEGT, per germline. The CDR3 loop spans 14 amino acids. With V trimmed by 7 bases and J by 1 base, 5 bases remained unmatched. CDR3 region: CASIQGGGTDTQYF. CDR3 DNA: TGTGCCAGCATCCAAGGGGGCGGCACAGATACGCAGTATTTT.

The chain joins TRBV7-8 to TRBJ1-5; 7 bases are a match to TRBD1. Trimming at V came to 1 base and at J to 4 bases, leaving 4 bases not matched to a gene. Germline loops: CDR1 SGHVS, CDR2 FQNEAQ. This CDR3 has 15 residues. The CDR3 DNA follows: TGTGCCAGCAGCTTAGGCAGGGGGTGGAATCAGCCCCAGCATTTT. Encoded protein: CASSLGRGWNQPQHF.

The chain recombines TRBV6-6 with TRBJ2-7; 8 positions agree with TRBD1. V dropped 3 bases and J dropped 6; count of bases not matched to a gene: 7. CDR3 size: 14 residues. CDR1 and CDR2 from the germline V gene are MNHNY and SVGAGI (reference sequence). The CDR3 spells CASSYGQGRGEQYF. The DNA for the CDR3 is TGTGCCAGCAGTTATGGACAGGGCCGTGGCGAGCAGTACTTC.

In DNA, the CDR3 is TGTGCCAGCAGCTTAGTTTACGGGAGGGGCTACAATGAGCAGTTCTTC. Amino acid sequence: CASSLVYGRGYNEQFF. The chain uses TRBV7-6 and TRBJ2-1; TRBD2 agrees at 8 bases. This CDR3 has 16 residues. Germline V lookup: CDR1 SGHVS, CDR2 FNYEAQ. V lost 1 base, J lost 3 bases, and 5 bases stayed unmatched.

The V gene is TRBV9, the J gene TRBJ2-1, with D unresolved. CDR3 length: 13 amino acids. Per the germline V gene, CDR1 is SGDLS and CDR2 is YYNGEE. Trimming shortened V by 0 bases and J by 9 bases, and 10 bases separated the two germline ends. CDR3 sequence reads: CASSVAGSFEQFF. The CDR3 nucleotides are TGTGCCAGCAGCGTAGCAGGTAGCTTTGAGCAGTTCTTC.

The rearrangement links TRBV3-1 to TRBJ2-1; 7 bases are shared with TRBD2. The CDR3 contains 12 residues. Germline CDR1 and CDR2: LGHDT and YNNKEL (reference sequence). Trimming cost V 4 bases and J 10 bases; bases outside gene matches: 4. The DNA of the CDR3 is TGTGCCAGCAGCCGGGGGGGTGGGGAGCAGTTCTTC. This translates into CASSRGGGEQFF.

The CDR3 loop is CASGLVLGRGRGGAEAFF. The CDR3, as DNA: TGTGCTAGTGGTTTGGTACTGGGCAGGGGGCGCGGAGGTGCTGAAGCTTTCTTT. The V call is TRBV12-5, the J call TRBJ1-1; TRBD1 matches at 8 bases. Germline V CDR1 and CDR2: LGHNT, FRNRAP. The length of the CDR3 is 18 residues. V dropped 0 bases and J dropped 6; count of bases not matched to a gene: 15.

The V call is TRBV20-1, the J call TRBJ2-2; 7 nucleotides line up with TRBD1. J gave up 4 bases and V 4 bases, and 0 bases lay outside the gene matches. This CDR3 is 12 amino acids long. Germline assignment: CDR1 DFQATT and CDR2 SNEGSKA (reference sequence). Here the CDR3 DNA reads TGCAGTGCTACAGGGGGCACCGGGGAGCTGTTTTTT. Protein: CSATGGTGELFF.

The rearrangement joins TRBV30 to TRBJ1-5; tentative D call: TRBD1 (5 bases). Trimming cost V 3 bases and J 2 bases, with 5 bases left between them. Germline CDR1 is GTSNPN and CDR2 is SVGIG (reference sequence). This CDR3 comprises 12 residues. In nucleotides, the CDR3 is TGTGCCTGGAGACAGGGCAATCAGCCCCAGCATTTT. Encoded protein: CAWRQGNQPQHF.

This clonotype was counted only a few times. V usage is TRBV7-9 and J usage is TRBJ1-1, with 7 bases that match TRBD1. CDR3 length equals 15 residues. CDR1 and CDR2 from the germline V gene are SEHNR and FQNEAQ (reference sequence). J was trimmed by 1 base and V by 0 bases; bases with no gene match: 2. In DNA, the CDR3 is TGTGCCAGCAGCTTAGCTGGGACAGCGAACACTGAAGCTTTCTTT. Translation gives CASSLAGTANTEAFF. Supplemented by reference TRBV7-9 and TRBJ1-1, the full variable domain reads DTGVSQNPRHKITKRGQNVTFRCDPISEHNRLYWYRQTLGQGPEFLTYFQNEAQLEKSRLLSDRFSAERPKGSFSTLEIQRTEQGDSAMYLCASSLAGTANTEAFFGQGTRLTVV.

The chain joins TRBV2 to TRBJ2-7, with D hard to call. The CDR3 length is 16 residues. The V gene's germline CDR1 is SNHLY and CDR2 FYNNEI. V was clipped by 2 bases and J by 2 bases, with 16 bases between them. CDR3 sequence (DNA): TGTGCCAGCAGTGAAATGTCCTTGGCAGCAACCTACGAGCAGTACTTC. Its protein product is CASSEMSLAATYEQYF.

The chain has TRBV4-3 and TRBJ2-7, with a weak D call TRBD2 (6 bases). This CDR3 has 13 residues. Trimming took 1 base from V and 5 from J, leaving 9 bases between them. CDR1 is LGHNA, CDR2 YSLEER, per germline. The CDR3 loop reads CASSQVGGNEQYF. CDR3 bases: TGCGCCAGCAGCCAAGTCGGAGGGAACGAGCAGTACTTC.

V usage is TRBV2 and J usage is TRBJ2-1; D uncertain. This CDR3 is 13 amino acids long. Trimming took off 3 bases at V and 10 bases at J, with 13 bases between the two ends. Germline V gene lookup returns CDR1 SNHLY and CDR2 FYNNEI. The CDR3 nucleotides are TGTGCCAGCAGTGAGGAGACGGAAAAAGAGCAGTTCTTC. This sequence encodes CASSEETEKEQFF.

V usage is TRBV6-5 and J usage is TRBJ1-2; D unclear. The germline gives CDR1 MNHEY, CDR2 SVGAGI. V dropped 2 bases and J dropped 4 bases, with 11 bases sitting between them. The CDR3 is made up of 14 amino acids. This CDR3 is CASSYDRQGYGYTF. For the CDR3, the DNA is TGTGCCAGCAGTTACGACCGACAAGGCTATGGCTACACCTTC.

The chain is built from TRBV29-1 and TRBJ2-3; the D is unclear. The germline V gene encodes CDR1 SQVTM and CDR2 ANQGSEA. With 5 bases removed from V and 1 base from J, the gap between germline ends came to 4 bases. The CDR3 is 11 residues long. The CDR3 region has the DNA TGCAGCGTTAGCGGCACAGATACGCAGTATTTT. This sequence encodes CSVSGTDTQYF.

This rearrangement joins TRBV15 to TRBJ1-1; D gene uncertain. Trimming took off 0 bases at V and 6 bases at J, with 17 bases between the two ends. CDR3 length: 16 amino acids. From germline, CDR1 is LNHNV and CDR2 YYDKDF (reference sequence). The CDR3 coding sequence is TGTGCCACCAGCAGAGATAAATGGAGTGGACCGCCTGAAGCTTTCTTT. This translates into CATSRDKWSGPPEAFF. Based on the CDR3 plus reference TRBV15 and TRBJ1-1, the full variable domain is DAMVIQNPRYQVTQFGKPVTLSCSQTLNHNVMYWYQQKSSQAPKLLFHYYDKDFNNEADTPDNFQSRRPNTSFCFLDIRSPGLGDTAMYLCATSRDKWSGPPEAFFGQGTRLTVV.

The chain combines TRBV28 with TRBJ2-7, with 10 bases lining up with TRBD2. Per germline, CDR1 MDHEN and CDR2 SYDVKM. The trim removed 6 bases at V and 3 bases at J, leaving 8 bases unmatched. The CDR3 is 15 residues long. CDR3 loop: CASSLGTSASYEQYF. Written as DNA, the CDR3 is TGTGCCAGCAGCCTTGGGACTAGCGCCAGCTACGAGCAGTACTTC. Variable domain in full (rest from reference TRBV28 and TRBJ2-7): DVKVTQSSRYLVKRTGEKVFLECVQDMDHENMFWYRQDPGLGLRLIYFSYDVKMKEKGDIPEGYSVSREKKERFSLILESASTNQTSMYLCASSLGTSASYEQYFGPGTRLTVT.

This chain connects TRBV2 to TRBJ2-7, with D unresolved. The CDR3 is 12 residues long. V lost 7 bases and J lost 2, with 9 bases in between. Germline V gene data show CDR1 as SNHLY and CDR2 as FYNNEI. CDR3 coding DNA: TGTGCCAGCAAGCGAGAGACCTACGAGCAGTACTTC. It specifies CASKRETYEQYF.

J is TRBJ1-1 and V is TRBV5-4, with D perhaps matching TRBD1 (6 bases). V shed 0 bases and J shed 4 bases, with 16 bases lying between them. The CDR3 runs to 16 residues. CDR1 and CDR2 from the germline V gene are SGHNT and YYREEE (reference sequence). The DNA for the CDR3 is TGTGCCAGCAGCTTGGCCGGGACACCTCAGAGCACTGAAGCTTTCTTT. This sequence encodes CASSLAGTPQSTEAFF.

The rearrangement links TRBV28 to TRBJ1-5; D gene ambiguous. The length of the CDR3 is 15 residues. Trimming removed 2 bases at V and 5 bases at J, with 13 bases between. Germline V gene lookup returns CDR1 MDHEN and CDR2 SYDVKM. The CDR3 spells CASSLGGPTYQPQHF. CDR3 nucleotides: TGTGCCAGCAGTTTAGGTGGGCCCACCTATCAGCCCCAGCATTTT.